These T cell receptor beta chains were read from a single sample in a study of T-cell memory formation after mild COVID-19. TCRdb fed the 5' RACE reads into MiXCR, producing one record per CDR3 protein. The sample holds about 320,000 distinct CDR3 sequences, roughly an eighth seen once. The sample consisted of PBMCs or a T cell subset sorted from them (not recorded which). These receptors all stem from a man aged 18 to 29 who had mild COVID-19 (a few samples of this study predate the infection). Cell type and time point are not known. Each CDR3 is given with its conserved first and last residue. A D gene is named only where the DNA matches it firmly. Rows may omit the clone size; those that give it use once, few, many or a size class.

V	D	size	J	DNA	CDR3
TRBV11-2	NA	few	TRBJ1-2	TGTGCCAGCAGCCCACTCCGAGGGGGGGCCGATGGCTACACCTTC	CASSPLRGGADGYTF
TRBV7-2	TRBD2	NA	TRBJ2-3	TGTGCCAGCAGCAGAGACGGACTAGCGGGAGCCGGAGGTACGCAGTATTTT	CASSRDGLAGAGGTQYF
TRBV10-3	NA	NA	TRBJ2-1	TGTGCCATCAGTGAGCCATGGGGGACGGGTGAGCAGTTCTTC	CAISEPWGTGEQFF
TRBV18	NA	NA	TRBJ1-1	TGTGCCAGCGCCGAGGGGGGGAGTACTGAAGCTTTCTTT	CASAEGGSTEAFF
TRBV5-1	NA	few	TRBJ2-7	TGCGCCAGCAGCTTGGAGGCAAAGGCCTACGAGCAGTACTTC	CASSLEAKAYEQYF
TRBV29-1	NA	few	TRBJ2-2	TGCAGCGTTGAGTTCTTGGAGAACACCGGGGAGCTGTTTTTT	CSVEFLENTGELFF
TRBV7-3	NA	few	TRBJ2-1	TGTGCCACCCGGAGGACGGCAAGCTCCTACAATGAGCAGTTCTTC	CATRRTASSYNEQFF
TRBV5-1	TRBD1	NA	TRBJ1-1	TGCGCCAGCAGATATACAGGGGGCTCCGACACTGAAGCTTTCTTT	CASRYTGGSDTEAFF
TRBV29-1	TRBD2	few	TRBJ2-5	TGCAGCGTCGGGATGACTAGCGGGGCCGAGGGGACCCAGTACTTC	CSVGMTSGAEGTQYF
TRBV19	NA	NA	TRBJ2-3	TGTGCCAGTAGCTTTCTGAAACCGGTCGATACGCAGTATTTT	CASSFLKPVDTQYF
TRBV10-3	NA	NA	TRBJ1-3	TGTGCCATCAGTGAAACTCTGAGCTCTGGAAACACCATATATTTT	CAISETLSSGNTIYF
TRBV27	TRBD1	NA	TRBJ2-3	TGTGCCAGCAGTATTCCGACAGGGGGCACAGATACGCAGTATTTT	CASSIPTGGTDTQYF
TRBV6-4	NA	NA	TRBJ2-5	TGTGCCAGCAGTGACGTGGGGGGATCAGAGACCCAGTACTTC	CASSDVGGSETQYF
TRBV5-1	NA	few	TRBJ2-2	TGCGCCAGCAGCTTCCCGCGACAGGGAGGCACCGGGGAGCTGTTTTTT	CASSFPRQGGTGELFF
TRBV19	NA	few	TRBJ2-3	TGTGCCAGTAGTACCCCCATGGGATCAAGCACAGATACGCAGTATTTT	CASSTPMGSSTDTQYF
TRBV5-1	NA	NA	TRBJ2-4	TGCGCCAGCAGCTTCGATCTAGCCAAAAACATTCAGTACTTC	CASSFDLAKNIQYF
TRBV11-2	NA	many	TRBJ1-1	TGTGCCAGCAGCTTATACGGGGGTAGCACTGAAGCTTTCTTT	CASSLYGGSTEAFF
TRBV5-4	TRBD2	NA	TRBJ2-3	TGTGCCAGCAGCCGACCGGGGGGTAGCACAGATACGCAGTATTTT	CASSRPGGSTDTQYF
TRBV5-6	NA	many	TRBJ2-3	TGTGCCAGCGCAAACGGAGGCATCACAGATACGCAGTATTTT	CASANGGITDTQYF
TRBV19	NA	NA	TRBJ1-5	TGTGCCACGAACAGACGGGGGGGGGTGATGGCCCAGCATTTT	CATNRRGGVMAQHF
TRBV7-2	NA	few	TRBJ2-2	TGTGCCAGCAGACACCGCGTGGGGGCAGTCCCCGGGGAGCTGTTTTTT	CASRHRVGAVPGELFF
TRBV7-2	NA	few	TRBJ1-1	TGTGCCAGCAGCTTTCGTTGGGGGTACTCGGATGAAGCTTTCTTT	CASSFRWGYSDEAFF
TRBV7-3	NA	NA	TRBJ2-7	TGTGCCAGCAGCCGATGGGGGGGCGGACTCTACGAGCAGTACTTC	CASSRWGGGLYEQYF
TRBV13	TRBD1	few	TRBJ1-4	TGTGCCACCTCCAGGGGGGGGAATGAAAAACTGTTTTTT	CATSRGGNEKLFF
TRBV7-2	NA	NA	TRBJ2-1	TGTGCCAGCAGCCCGACAGGTGGATCCTACGATGAGCAGTTCTTC	CASSPTGGSYDEQFF
TRBV6-2/TRBV6-3	TRBD2	NA	TRBJ2-1	TGTGCCAGCAGTTACCCCTCTACTAGCGGGGGGGCCGATGAGCAGTTCTTC	CASSYPSTSGGADEQFF
TRBV28	NA	few	TRBJ2-1	TGTGCCAGCAGTTTCCGTACTGCGACCTACAATGAGCAGTTCTTC	CASSFRTATYNEQFF
TRBV20-1	TRBD1	NA	TRBJ1-4	TGCAGTGCTTCTCAGGACAGGAATGAAAAACTGTTTTTT	CSASQDRNEKLFF
TRBV5-1	NA	many	TRBJ2-2	TGCGCCAGCAGCGCACGGGGGACAGCGAACACCGGGGAGCTGTTTTTT	CASSARGTANTGELFF
TRBV2	TRBD1	NA	TRBJ2-3	TGTGCCAGCAGTGCGGGGACAGTTGGGCAGTATTTT	CASSAGTVGQYF
TRBV5-1	NA	NA	TRBJ2-3	TGCGCCAGCAGCTGGGGGACCGACCTGGATACGCAGTATTTT	CASSWGTDLDTQYF
TRBV7-2	NA	many	TRBJ1-3	TGTGCCAGCAGCTTCGACACTGGAAGCGGAAACACCATATATTTT	CASSFDTGSGNTIYF
TRBV2	NA	few	TRBJ2-3	TGTGCCAGCACACCGAGGGATACGCAGTATTTT	CASTPRDTQYF
TRBV7-2	TRBD1	few	TRBJ1-6	TGTGCCAGCGGGCAGGGGGCTAATTCACCCCTCCACTTT	CASGQGANSPLHF
TRBV7-2	NA	NA	TRBJ2-2	TGTGCCAGCAGCTTAGCGCCCATACAGAACACCGGGGAGCTGTTTTTT	CASSLAPIQNTGELFF
TRBV12-3/TRBV12-4	NA	NA	TRBJ2-4	TGTGCCAGCAGTTTAAACAGTTTAGCGGAGAACATTCAGTACTTC	CASSLNSLAENIQYF
TRBV4-2	NA	NA	TRBJ2-3	TGTGCCAGCAGCCAAGGGGCCGCGGCCTCACGGGAAGATACGCAGTATTTT	CASSQGAAASREDTQYF
TRBV20-1	TRBD2	NA	TRBJ2-5	TGCAGTGCTAGAGCCCCAACGGGGGGGCTGGTAGGGACCCAGTACTTC	CSARAPTGGLVGTQYF
TRBV6-1	TRBD1	NA	TRBJ2-7	TGTGCCAGCAGTGCGCCAGGGGGCTACCAGCAGTACTTC	CASSAPGGYQQYF
TRBV7-2	NA	few	TRBJ1-1	TGTGCCAGCAGCTTAGTTCCGGGGCGCCGAACGAACACTGAAGCTTTCTTT	CASSLVPGRRTNTEAFF
TRBV15	TRBD1	NA	TRBJ1-5	TGTGCCACCAGATGGGGACAGGCCAATCAGCCCCAGCATTTT	CATRWGQANQPQHF
TRBV18	TRBD2	NA	TRBJ2-1	TGTGCCAGCTCACCGGGGACTAGCTTCGATGAGCAGTTCTTC	CASSPGTSFDEQFF
TRBV14	NA	NA	TRBJ2-5	TGTGCCAGCAGCGTCCGAGTCCAAGAGACCCAGTACTTC	CASSVRVQETQYF
TRBV13	NA	NA	TRBJ2-7	TGTGCCAGCAGAGAGGGGGTGGGCGAGCAGTACTTC	CASREGVGEQYF
TRBV12-3/TRBV12-4	NA	few	TRBJ2-5	TGTGCCAGCAGTTTTTGGCACAGCTTAAACCAAGAGACCCAGTACTTC	CASSFWHSLNQETQYF
TRBV12-3/TRBV12-4	NA	NA	TRBJ2-7	TGTGCCAGCAGTGCGATCACCTACGAGCAGTACTTC	CASSAITYEQYF
TRBV27	TRBD2	few	TRBJ2-5	TGTGCCAGCAGTCCACCCGGACTAGCGGGGGCCAAAGGGACCCAGTACTTC	CASSPPGLAGAKGTQYF
TRBV6-5	TRBD1	NA	TRBJ1-2	TGTGCCAGCAGTTACTCGCCACAGGGGACCTATGGCTACACCTTC	CASSYSPQGTYGYTF
TRBV19	NA	few	TRBJ1-5	TGTGCCAGTAGACTGGCGGGGGAGTGGAGCAATCAGCCCCAGCATTTT	CASRLAGEWSNQPQHF
TRBV20-1	NA	few	TRBJ2-7	TGCAGTGCTAGTGGGTGGGGGGCCTCCTACGAGCAGTACTTC	CSASGWGASYEQYF
TRBV7-6	NA	many	TRBJ2-5	TGTGCCAGCAGCGCGCAGGGTCAGACCCAGTACTTC	CASSAQGQTQYF
TRBV18	TRBD1	few	TRBJ1-1	TGTGCCAGCTCATCAGACAGGGTCACTGAAGCTTTCTTT	CASSSDRVTEAFF
TRBV12-3/TRBV12-4	TRBD1	NA	TRBJ1-2	TGTGCCAGCAGTTCGTCGACAGGGGAAGAGGGCTACACCTTC	CASSSSTGEEGYTF
TRBV11-2	NA	few	TRBJ2-5	TGTGCCAGCAGCCCTCGGGCAGGGGAGTCCCCCCAGTACTTC	CASSPRAGESPQYF
TRBV9	NA	NA	TRBJ1-1	TGTGCCAGCAGCGGAGCCGTCCCGGGACCGAACACTGAAGCTTTCTTT	CASSGAVPGPNTEAFF